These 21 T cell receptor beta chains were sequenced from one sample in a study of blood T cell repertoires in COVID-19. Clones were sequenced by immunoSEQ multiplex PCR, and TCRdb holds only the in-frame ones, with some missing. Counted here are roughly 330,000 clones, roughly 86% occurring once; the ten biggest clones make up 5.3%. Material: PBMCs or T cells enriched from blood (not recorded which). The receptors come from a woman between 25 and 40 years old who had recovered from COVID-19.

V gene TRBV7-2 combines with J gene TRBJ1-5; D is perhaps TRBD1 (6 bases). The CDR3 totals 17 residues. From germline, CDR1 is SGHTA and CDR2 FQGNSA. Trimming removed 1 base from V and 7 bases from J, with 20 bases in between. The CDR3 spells CASSLGPGGQGRQPQHF. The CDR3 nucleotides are TGTGCCAGCAGCTTAGGACCGGGGGGGCAGGGACGGCAGCCCCAGCATTTT.

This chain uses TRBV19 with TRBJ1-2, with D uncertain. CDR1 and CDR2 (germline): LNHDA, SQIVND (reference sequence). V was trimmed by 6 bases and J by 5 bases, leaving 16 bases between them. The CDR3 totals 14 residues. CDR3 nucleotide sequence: TGTGCCAGTAGCTACCGTGGAGACCCATATGGCTACACCTTC. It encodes CASSYRGDPYGYTF.

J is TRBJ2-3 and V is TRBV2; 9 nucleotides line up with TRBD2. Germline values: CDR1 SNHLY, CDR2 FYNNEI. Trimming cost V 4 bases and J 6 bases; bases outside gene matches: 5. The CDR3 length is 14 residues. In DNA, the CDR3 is TGTGCCAGCAGTGTTCTAGCGGGGATGGATACGCAGTATTTT. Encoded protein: CASSVLAGMDTQYF.

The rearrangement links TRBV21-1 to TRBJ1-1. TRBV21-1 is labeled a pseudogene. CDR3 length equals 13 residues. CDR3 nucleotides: TGTGCCACCCGGGGGACGGGGAACACTGAAGCTTTCTTT. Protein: CATRGTGNTEAFF.

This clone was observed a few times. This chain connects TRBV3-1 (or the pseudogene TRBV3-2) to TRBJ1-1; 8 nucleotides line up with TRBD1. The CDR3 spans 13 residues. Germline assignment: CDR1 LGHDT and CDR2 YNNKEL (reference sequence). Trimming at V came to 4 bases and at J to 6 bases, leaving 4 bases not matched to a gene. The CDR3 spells CASSPTGAPEAFF. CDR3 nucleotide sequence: TGTGCCAGCAGCCCGACAGGGGCCCCTGAAGCTTTCTTT.

The CDR3 DNA reads as TGTGCCAGCAGAGGTAGGACAGACCAGCCCCAGCATTTT. Its protein is CASRGRTDQPQHF. The chain uses TRBV28 and TRBJ1-5; tentative D call: TRBD1 (6 bases). The CDR3 has 13 amino acids. V lost 6 bases and J 7 bases, leaving 13 bases between the germline ends. Per the germline V gene, CDR1 is MDHEN and CDR2 is SYDVKM.

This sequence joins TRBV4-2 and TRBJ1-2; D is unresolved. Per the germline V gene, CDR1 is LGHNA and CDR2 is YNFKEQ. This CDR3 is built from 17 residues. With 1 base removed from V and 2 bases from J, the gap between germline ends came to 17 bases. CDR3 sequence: CASSQVWEPLRNYGYTF. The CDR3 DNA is TGTGCCAGCAGCCAAGTCTGGGAGCCTCTTAGGAACTATGGCTACACCTTC.

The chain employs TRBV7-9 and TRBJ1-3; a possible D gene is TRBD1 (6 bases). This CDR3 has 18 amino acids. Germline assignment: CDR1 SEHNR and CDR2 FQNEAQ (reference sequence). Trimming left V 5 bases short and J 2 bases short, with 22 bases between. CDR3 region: CASSRETTGFNPGNTIYF. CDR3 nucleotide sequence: TGTGCCAGCAGCCGAGAAACCACAGGGTTCAACCCTGGAAACACCATATATTTT.

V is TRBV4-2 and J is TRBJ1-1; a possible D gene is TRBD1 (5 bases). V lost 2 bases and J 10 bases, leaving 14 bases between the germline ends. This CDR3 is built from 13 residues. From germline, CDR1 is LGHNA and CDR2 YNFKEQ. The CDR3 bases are TGTGCCAGCAGCCAACGCGGGGGACTGGGAGCTTTCTTT. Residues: CASSQRGGLGAFF.

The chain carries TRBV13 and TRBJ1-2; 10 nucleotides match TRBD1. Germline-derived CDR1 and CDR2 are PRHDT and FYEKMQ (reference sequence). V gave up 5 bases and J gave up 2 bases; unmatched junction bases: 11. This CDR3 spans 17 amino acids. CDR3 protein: CASSPGTGAPWNYGYTF. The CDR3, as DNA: TGTGCCAGCAGCCCAGGGACAGGGGCCCCCTGGAACTATGGCTACACCTTC.

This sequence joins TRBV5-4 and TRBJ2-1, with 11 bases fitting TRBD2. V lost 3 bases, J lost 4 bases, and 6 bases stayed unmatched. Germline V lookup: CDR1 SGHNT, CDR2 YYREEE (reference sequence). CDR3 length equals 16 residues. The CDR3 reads CASSSLTSGAYNEQFF. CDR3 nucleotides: TGTGCCAGCAGCTCCTTGACTAGCGGGGCGTACAATGAGCAGTTCTTC.

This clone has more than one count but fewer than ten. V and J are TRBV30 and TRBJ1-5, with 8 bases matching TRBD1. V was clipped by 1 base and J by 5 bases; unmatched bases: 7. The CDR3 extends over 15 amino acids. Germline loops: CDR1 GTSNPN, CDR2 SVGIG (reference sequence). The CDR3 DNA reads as TGTGCCTGGAGTGGAGGCAGGGGGCCCCATCAGCCCCAGCATTTT. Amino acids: CAWSGGRGPHQPQHF.

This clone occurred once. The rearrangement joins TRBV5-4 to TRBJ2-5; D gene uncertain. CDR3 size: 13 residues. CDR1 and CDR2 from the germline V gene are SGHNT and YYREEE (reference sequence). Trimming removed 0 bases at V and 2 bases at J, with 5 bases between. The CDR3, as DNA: TGTGCCAGCAGCTTGGACGGGCAAGAGACCCAGTACTTC. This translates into CASSLDGQETQYF. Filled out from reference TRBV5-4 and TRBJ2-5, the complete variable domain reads ETGVTQSPTHLIKTRGQQVTLRCSSQSGHNTVSWYQQALGQGPQFIFQYYREEENGRGNFPPRFSGLQFPNYSSELNVNALELDDSALYLCASSLDGQETQYFGPGTRLLVL.

The CDR3 coding sequence is TGCAGTGCTAGTGGGAGCCTTAGCTCCTACAATGAGCAGTTCTTC. Encoded protein: CSASGSLSSYNEQFF. The chain carries TRBV20-1 and TRBJ2-1; a possible D gene is TRBD2 (5 bases). In germline, CDR1 is DFQATT, CDR2 SNEGSKA (reference sequence). The CDR3 contains 15 residues. Between the trimmed V and J ends, which lost 3 bases and 0 bases, there was a span of 12 bases.

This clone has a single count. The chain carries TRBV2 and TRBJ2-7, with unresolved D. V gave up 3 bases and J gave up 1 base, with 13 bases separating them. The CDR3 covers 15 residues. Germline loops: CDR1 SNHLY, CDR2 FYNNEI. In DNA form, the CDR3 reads TGTGCCAGCAGTGAGGCAGAAACCCATTCCTACGAGCAGTACTTC. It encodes CASSEAETHSYEQYF.

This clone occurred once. CDR3 loop: CASSFGDRAVNYGYTF. In nucleotides, the CDR3 is TGCGCCAGCAGCTTCGGGGACAGGGCCGTGAACTATGGCTACACCTTC. The chain carries TRBV5-1 and TRBJ1-2, with 9 bases lining up with TRBD1. V was clipped by 2 bases and J by 2 bases; unmatched bases: 7. This CDR3 has 16 amino acids. The germline V gene encodes CDR1 SGHRS and CDR2 YFSETQ.

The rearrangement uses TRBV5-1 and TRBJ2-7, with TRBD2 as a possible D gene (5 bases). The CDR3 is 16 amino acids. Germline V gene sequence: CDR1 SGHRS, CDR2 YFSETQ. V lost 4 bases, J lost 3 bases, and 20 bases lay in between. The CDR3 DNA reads TGCGCCAGCAGCCTTGCGGGTGGATATGGGAACTACGAGCAGTACTTC. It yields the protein CASSLAGGYGNYEQYF.

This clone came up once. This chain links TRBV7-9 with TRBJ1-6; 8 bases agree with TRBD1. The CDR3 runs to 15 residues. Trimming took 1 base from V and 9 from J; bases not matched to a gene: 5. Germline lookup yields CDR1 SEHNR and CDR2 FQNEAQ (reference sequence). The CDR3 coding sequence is TGTGCCAGCAGCTTAGATACAGGGGGAAGTTCACCCCTCCACTTT. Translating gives CASSLDTGGSSPLHF.

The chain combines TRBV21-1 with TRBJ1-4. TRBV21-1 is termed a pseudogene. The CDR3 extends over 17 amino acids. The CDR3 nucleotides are TGTGCCAGCAGCTCCCGGGGGGGCAGGGCACCTAATGAAAAACTGTTTTTT. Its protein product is CASSSRGGRAPNEKLFF.

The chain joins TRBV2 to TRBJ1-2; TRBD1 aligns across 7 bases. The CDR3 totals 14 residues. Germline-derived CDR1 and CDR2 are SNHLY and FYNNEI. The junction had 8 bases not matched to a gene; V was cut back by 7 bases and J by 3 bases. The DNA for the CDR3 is TGTGCCAGCAACGGAGACAGGGTGGACTATGGCTACACCTTC. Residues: CASNGDRVDYGYTF.

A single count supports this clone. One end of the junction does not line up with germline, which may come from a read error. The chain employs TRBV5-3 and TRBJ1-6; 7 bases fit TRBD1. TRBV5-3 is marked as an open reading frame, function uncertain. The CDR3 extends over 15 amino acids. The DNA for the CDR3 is TGTGCCAGAAGTTTGGAGGGGGACAGCGATTCACCCCTCCACTTT. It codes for CARSLEGDSDSPLHF.